Below are 2 T cell receptor beta chains sequenced from a single sample in a study of blood T cell repertoires in COVID-19. TCRdb's table, derived via immunoSEQ multiplex PCR, lists solely in-frame clones and lacks some. This table holds roughly 140,000 clones, under 90% found once. Sample: peripheral blood. Every receptor here comes from a man between 65 and 85 years old who had recovered from COVID-19.

DNA for the CDR3: TGCAGCACAAAAATTTTGGCTGGGGGCAGTACGCAGTATTTT. The encoded protein is CSTKILAGGSTQYF. This rearrangement joins TRBV29-1 to TRBJ2-3, with D possibly matching TRBD1 (6 bases). The germline gives CDR1 SQVTM, CDR2 ANQGSEA. With 8 bases removed from V and 8 bases from J, the gap between germline ends came to 23 bases. This CDR3 is 14 amino acids long.

This clone was seen once. This chain uses TRBV19 with TRBJ2-5, with 8 positions matching TRBD1. The CDR3 sequence is 14 residues long. Trimming took 5 bases from V and 5 from J; bases not matched to a gene: 7. Germline CDR1 LNHDA, CDR2 SQIVND (reference sequence). The CDR3 region has the DNA TGTGCCAGTAGTCGGCAGGGGGCAATGGAGACCCAGTACTTC. Amino acid sequence: CASSRQGAMETQYF. Drawing the rest from reference TRBV19 and TRBJ2-5, the complete variable domain is DGGITQSPKYLFRKEGQNVTLSCEQNLNHDAMYWYRQDPGQGLRLIYYSQIVNDFQKGDIAEGYSVSREKKESFPLTVTSAQKNPTAFYLCASSRQGAMETQYFGPGTRLLVL.